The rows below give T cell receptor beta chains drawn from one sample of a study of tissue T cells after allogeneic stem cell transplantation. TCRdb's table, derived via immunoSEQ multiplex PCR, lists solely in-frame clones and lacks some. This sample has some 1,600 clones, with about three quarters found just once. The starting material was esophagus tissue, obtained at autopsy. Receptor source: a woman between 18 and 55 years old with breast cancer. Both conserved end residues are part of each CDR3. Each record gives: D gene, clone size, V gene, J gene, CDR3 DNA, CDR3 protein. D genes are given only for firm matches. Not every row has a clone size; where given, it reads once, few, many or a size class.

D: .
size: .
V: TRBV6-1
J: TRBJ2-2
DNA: TGTGCCAGCAGTGAAGAGGCAGCAAGCACCGGGGAGCTGTTTTTT
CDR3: CASSEEAASTGELFF

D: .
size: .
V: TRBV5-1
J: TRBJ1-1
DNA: TGCGCCAGCACCGAAACCGGGACCTCCTCGACTTTCTTT
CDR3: CASTETGTSSTFF

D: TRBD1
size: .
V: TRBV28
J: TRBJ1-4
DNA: TGTGCCAGCAGCATACAGGGGGCGGGGGATGAAAAACTGTTTTTT
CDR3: CASSIQGAGDEKLFF

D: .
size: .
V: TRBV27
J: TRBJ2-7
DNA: TGTGCCAGCAGTTTGTTACAGGGTAATCGGGAGCAGTACTTC
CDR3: CASSLLQGNREQYF

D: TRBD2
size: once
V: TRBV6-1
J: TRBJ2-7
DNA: TGTGCCAGCAGTGTCCGCAGCGGGGGGGAAGGTTACGAGCAGTACTTC
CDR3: CASSVRSGGEGYEQYF

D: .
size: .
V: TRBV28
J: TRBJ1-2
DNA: TGTGCCAGCAGTTTGCCTGATAACTATGGCTACACCTTC
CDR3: CASSLPDNYGYTF

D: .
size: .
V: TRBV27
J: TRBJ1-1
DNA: TGTGCCAGCAGTTCCGCCCGGAGGGAAGCTTTCTTT
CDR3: CASSSARREAFF

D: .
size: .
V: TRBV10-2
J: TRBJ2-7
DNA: TGCGCCAGCAGTGATCTTCCCTTCATCTTCTACGAGCAGTACTTC
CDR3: CASSDLPFIFYEQYF

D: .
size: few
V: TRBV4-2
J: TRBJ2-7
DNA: TGTGCCAGCAGCCAAAGGGGGGCCCACAACGAGCAGTACTTC
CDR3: CASSQRGAHNEQYF

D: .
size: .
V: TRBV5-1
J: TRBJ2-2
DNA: TGCGCCAGCCGGGGGTTTTCGGACACCGGGGAGCTGTTTTTT
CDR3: CASRGFSDTGELFF